The 24 T cell receptor beta chains below all came from one sample that was sequenced in a study of blood T cell repertoires in COVID-19 (dated by TCRdb to the early 2020s). Libraries were made using the immunoSEQ multiplex PCR assay. The clones in this table, taken by TCRdb from immuneACCESS, are in-frame only. Not every clone is retained; where verified, under half of the shortfall comes from an unresolved V gene, and the cause of the rest is unknown. A total of 150,000 to 200,000 clones appear in this sample, around 80% of them only once. The biggest ten clones account for roughly 20% of the sample. The specimen sequenced was peripheral blood. These TCRs come from a woman of 80 years or more with acute or convalescent COVID-19.

The chain has TRBV5-6 and TRBJ2-7; 11 nucleotides align to TRBD2. The germline V gene has CDR1 SGHDT and CDR2 YYEEEE. V lost 4 bases and J lost 6; bases outside the gene matches: 6. The CDR3 spans 14 residues. The CDR3: CASSTGLAESEQYF. The CDR3 bases are TGTGCCAGCAGCACGGGACTAGCGGAGTCCGAGCAGTACTTC.

This clone was recorded only once. J is TRBJ1-1 and V is TRBV6-5; the match to TRBD1 covers 11 bases. Germline V gene lookup returns CDR1 MNHEY and CDR2 SVGAGI. The trim removed 4 bases at V and 11 bases at J, leaving 9 bases unmatched. This CDR3 has 14 residues. CDR3 bases: TGTGCCAGCAGTTCGGACAGGGGGCGTTATACGGCTTTCTTT. The encoded protein is CASSSDRGRYTAFF.

This clone was observed a single time. This chain joins TRBV11-2 and TRBJ2-7, with a possible D match to TRBD2 (5 bases). Germline V gene data show CDR1 as SGHAT and CDR2 as FQNNGV. Trimming cost V 1 base and J 3 bases, with 13 bases left between them. This CDR3 region has 15 residues. Written as DNA, the CDR3 is TGTGCCAGCAGCTTAGTAGACGGTACTAGCTACGAGCAGTACTTC. Its protein product is CASSLVDGTSYEQYF.

This sequence joins TRBV28 and TRBJ2-2; 11 positions agree with TRBD2. The CDR3 is made up of 16 amino acids. Germline V lookup: CDR1 MDHEN, CDR2 SYDVKM. V lost 7 bases to trimming and J lost 5 bases; unmatched junction nucleotides: 9. In DNA form, the CDR3 reads TGTGCCAGCAAAAAACTAGCGGGAGAATGGACCGGGGAGCTGTTTTTT. The encoded protein is CASKKLAGEWTGELFF.

The V gene is TRBV7-9, the J gene TRBJ1-1, with TRBD1 matching over 7 bases. Germline values: CDR1 SEHNR, CDR2 FQNEAQ (reference sequence). V dropped 3 bases and J dropped 6; count of bases not matched to a gene: 7. CDR3 length equals 14 residues. The CDR3 DNA follows: TGTGCCAGCAGCTTCGGACAGGTGGTCCCTGAAGCTTTCTTT. Translating it yields CASSFGQVVPEAFF. Complete variable domain (other parts from reference TRBV7-9 and TRBJ1-1): DTGVSQNPRHKITKRGQNVTFRCDPISEHNRLYWYRQTLGQGPEFLTYFQNEAQLEKSRLLSDRFSAERPKGSFSTLEIQRTEQGDSAMYLCASSFGQVVPEAFFGQGTRLTVV.

This chain connects TRBV9 to TRBJ2-1; the D is unclear. From germline, CDR1 is SGDLS and CDR2 YYNGEE. CDR3 length: 15 residues. Trimming took 1 base from V and 8 from J, leaving 16 bases between them. This chain's CDR3 is CASSVFVGPGYEQFF. Written as DNA, the CDR3 is TGTGCCAGCAGCGTATTCGTGGGCCCTGGGTATGAGCAGTTCTTC. Supplemented by reference TRBV9 and TRBJ2-1, the full variable domain reads DSGVTQTPKHLITATGQRVTLRCSPRSGDLSVYWYQQSLDQGLQFLIQYYNGEERAKGNILERFSAQQFPDLHSELNLSSLELGDSALYFCASSVFVGPGYEQFFGPGTRLTVL.

This clone appeared a few times. This CDR3 is also generated by other DNA sequences in the sample. The rearrangement joins TRBV6-6 to TRBJ2-2; TRBD1 aligns across 7 bases. Trimming cost V 6 bases and J 3 bases; bases outside gene matches: 7. CDR1 and CDR2 (germline): MNHNY, SVGAGI (reference sequence). The CDR3 has 15 residues. The CDR3, as DNA: TGTGCCAGCAGACCAAGACAGGGAGACACCGGGGAGCTGTTTTTT. The encoded protein is CASRPRQGDTGELFF.

This sequence joins TRBV5-6 and TRBJ1-3, with D unresolved. V lost 1 base and J 0 bases, leaving 8 bases between the germline ends. The CDR3 sequence is 15 residues long. Per the germline V gene, CDR1 is SGHDT and CDR2 is YYEEEE. In DNA form, the CDR3 reads TGTGCCAGCAGCTTGCCCAGAAGCTCTGGAAACACCATATATTTT. It is translated as CASSLPRSSGNTIYF. Full variable domain (missing parts from reference TRBV5-6 and TRBJ1-3): DAGVTQSPTHLIKTRGQQVTLRCSPKSGHDTVSWYQQALGQGPQFIFQYYEEEERQRGNFPDRFSGHQFPNYSSELNVNALLLGDSALYLCASSLPRSSGNTIYFGEGSWLTVV.

The CDR3 region is CASRGPNTGELFF. The CDR3 bases are TGTGCCAGTAGGGGCCCAAACACCGGGGAGCTGTTTTTT. The gene calls are TRBV11-3 and TRBJ2-2, with TRBD1 as a possible D gene (5 bases). Germline V gives CDR1 SGHNT, CDR2 YENEEA. V was pared by 9 bases and J by 2 bases, with 10 bases between. This CDR3 spans 13 amino acids.

The chain is built from TRBV29-1 and TRBJ2-1; TRBD1 is a possible D gene (6 bases). The CDR3 sequence is 13 residues long. Germline-derived CDR1 and CDR2 are SQVTM and ANQGSEA. Trimming removed 3 bases from V and 6 bases from J, with 12 bases in between. CDR3 DNA sequence: TGCAGCGTTGATCGACAGGCTGGCAATGAGCAGTTCTTC. Residues: CSVDRQAGNEQFF.

CDR3 loop: CASSSGVRDTQYF. In DNA, the CDR3 is TGTGCCAGCAGTTCCGGAGTGAGAGATACGCAGTATTTT. V is TRBV28 and J is TRBJ2-3; D unclear. The V and J ends lost 4 bases and 5 bases respectively, with 10 bases between them. This CDR3 has 13 amino acids. Germline loops: CDR1 MDHEN, CDR2 SYDVKM.

This clone was found a few times. The chain recombines TRBV3-1 (or the pseudogene TRBV3-2) with TRBJ2-5; D is perhaps TRBD2 (6 bases). V was pared by 0 bases and J by 4 bases, with 15 bases between. From germline, CDR1 is LGHDT and CDR2 YNNKEL (reference sequence). The CDR3 is 16 amino acids. The CDR3 bases are TGTGCCAGCAGCCAAGAATCAGGATGGGGAGGAGAGACCCAGTACTTC. It encodes CASSQESGWGGETQYF.

This chain joins TRBV5-8 and TRBJ2-1; D unclear. V lost 2 bases and J lost 1, with 13 bases in between. From germline, CDR1 is SGHTS and CDR2 YDEGEE. The CDR3 extends over 16 amino acids. The CDR3: CASSLYWQVSYNEQFF. In DNA, the CDR3 is TGTGCCAGCAGCTTATATTGGCAGGTTTCCTACAATGAGCAGTTCTTC.

V gene TRBV7-8 combines with J gene TRBJ1-1, with D tentatively TRBD1 (6 bases). The CDR3 is 15 residues long. CDR1 and CDR2 from the germline V gene are SGHVS and FQNEAQ. The germline V and J ends were trimmed by 1 base and 4 bases, with 13 bases remaining between them. CDR3 nucleotide sequence: TGTGCCAGCAGCTTAGGCGGGGGGCGTAGCACTGAAGCTTTCTTT. The encoded protein is CASSLGGGRSTEAFF. Filled out from reference TRBV7-8 and TRBJ1-1, the complete variable domain reads GAGVSQSPRYKVAKRGQDVALRCDPISGHVSLFWYQQALGQGPEFLTYFQNEAQLDKSGLPSDRFFAERPEGSVSTLKIQRTQQEDSAVYLCASSLGGGRSTEAFFGQGTRLTVV.

V and J are TRBV6-2 or TRBV6-3 and TRBJ2-4, with D possibly matching TRBD1 (5 bases). This CDR3 has 12 residues. The V and J ends lost 2 bases and 8 bases respectively, with 7 bases between them. The V gene's germline CDR1 is MNHEY and CDR2 SVGEGT. The CDR3 protein is CASSYVGDIQYF. The CDR3 DNA reads as TGTGCCAGCAGTTACGTAGGGGACATTCAGTACTTC.

CDR3 sequence reads: CASSAGGREQYF. For the CDR3, the DNA is TGTGCCAGTTCCGCCGGAGGGCGCGAGCAGTACTTC. The V and J genes are TRBV2 and TRBJ2-7, with a possible D match to TRBD2 (6 bases). The germline CDR1 and CDR2 sequences are SNHLY and FYNNEI. V was clipped by 9 bases and J by 6 bases, with 15 bases between them. CDR3 length equals 12 residues.

This clone was seen once. This rearrangement joins TRBV19 to TRBJ1-4; D possibly corresponds to TRBD1 (6 bases). The CDR3 length is 13 residues. The V and J ends lost 3 bases and 8 bases respectively, with 10 bases between them. CDR1 and CDR2 (germline): LNHDA, SQIVND (reference sequence). The chain's CDR3 is CASSIRGEEKLFF. CDR3 nucleotides: TGTGCCAGTAGTATCAGGGGAGAGGAAAAACTGTTTTTT.

The CDR3 DNA follows: TGCGCCAGCAGCCGGGGACTAGCGGGAGATCCCCAGTACTTC. Translation: CASSRGLAGDPQYF. V and J are TRBV5-1 and TRBJ2-5, with 14 bases matching TRBD2. Germline values: CDR1 SGHRS, CDR2 YFSETQ. The CDR3 loop spans 14 amino acids. V was pared by 4 bases and J by 9 bases, with 5 bases of the junction left unmatched.

V gene TRBV7-3 combines with J gene TRBJ1-6, with D possibly being TRBD1 (5 bases). This CDR3 region has 15 residues. V lost 5 bases and J 6 bases, leaving 14 bases between the germline ends. Germline V CDR1 and CDR2: SGHTA, FQGTGA. For the CDR3, the DNA is TGTGCCAGCAGCGCGGACATTTTGGGTAATTCACCCCTCCACTTT. It specifies CASSADILGNSPLHF.

To note about this clone: The sample holds other DNA sequences that translate to the same CDR3. J is TRBJ1-1 and V is TRBV20-1; D gene unclear. This CDR3 region has 11 residues. V was cut by 4 bases and J by 1 base, with 4 bases left in between. The germline V gene has CDR1 DFQATT and CDR2 SNEGSKA (reference sequence). CDR3 loop: CSATGNTEAFF. CDR3 DNA sequence: TGCAGTGCTACAGGGAACACTGAAGCTTTCTTT.

The chain is built from TRBV5-1 and TRBJ2-7; 8 positions agree with TRBD2. V trimming: 4 bases; J trimming: 6 bases; junction bases outside the gene matches: 6. There are 13 residues in the CDR3. Per the germline V gene, CDR1 is SGHRS and CDR2 is YFSETQ. CDR3 sequence reads: CASSQGLDLEQYF. The CDR3 DNA is TGCGCCAGCAGCCAGGGACTAGACCTCGAGCAGTACTTC.

This clone was picked up many times. The chain is built from TRBV4-2 and TRBJ2-2, with D possibly TRBD2 on 6 matching bases. V lost 3 bases to trimming and J lost 7 bases, with 15 bases between them. Looked up from germline, CDR1 is LGHNA and CDR2 is YNFKEQ. This CDR3 comprises 15 residues. For the CDR3, the DNA is TGTGCCAGCAGCCATGCTCGGGGAGGAGACGGGGAGCTGTTTTTT. Protein sequence: CASSHARGGDGELFF.

The chain joins TRBV5-1 to TRBJ2-5; the match to TRBD2 covers 9 bases. Per the germline V gene, CDR1 is SGHRS and CDR2 is YFSETQ. CDR3 size: 14 residues. V gave up 0 bases and J gave up 3 bases; unmatched junction bases: 0. The CDR3 protein is CASSLASGKETQYF. The CDR3 coding sequence is TGCGCCAGCAGCTTGGCTAGCGGGAAAGAGACCCAGTACTTC.

V gene TRBV18 combines with J gene TRBJ1-1; 7 bases fit TRBD1. V lost 6 bases, J lost 0 bases, and 7 bases stayed unmatched. The CDR3 covers 15 residues. The germline V gene encodes CDR1 KGHSH and CDR2 LQKENI. The CDR3 coding sequence is TGTGCCAGCTCTTCGGGACAGAAATTGAACACTGAAGCTTTCTTT. Protein sequence: CASSSGQKLNTEAFF.